This note documents a single TCR beta chain sequence. No cognate antigen has been identified for it. The record has no base qualities; no much larger clone is one base away. The library came from 5' RACE. The sequencer was a NextSeq 500. The TCR library protocol attached unique molecular identifiers to individual cDNA molecules to correct for sequencing error and PCR bias. Both TCR alpha and beta chains were sequenced, and tight co-correlation was observed between alpha and beta sequence abundances in each sample. Turning to the authors' computational methods: V gene, J gene and CDR3 annotation of TCR sequences was performed with Decombinator V4. Expanded TCRs were defined as changing significantly between any two time points under a Poisson model with p below 0.0001. TCR abundances were normalised to the total number of TCRs sequenced per sample and expressed as counts per million. VDJdb, accessed 1 November 2021, was searched for CMV, EBV and SARS-CoV-2 annotated TCRs, with TCRs annotated for multiple antigens excluded. TCRdb applied fastp at Q25 and MiXCR to the public reads, then kept only in-frame beta chains. Entries are consolidated by CDR3 protein sequence, retaining the most common genes and DNA. The V and J calls and clone size come from TCRdb's table, not from the authors' own analysis. This sample is represented by just over 95,000 distinct CDR3 sequences; 11% of them were singletons. The biggest ten clones account for less than 5.5% of the sample.

The sample comes from a study of early T cells in non-severe SARS-CoV-2 infection (dated by TCRdb to about 2021). Regarding the research as a whole: Because TCR sequencing relied on bulk RNA taken from unsorted whole blood, pairing of alpha and beta chains was not possible.

What the study reported, not specific to this receptor: VDJdb matching was skewed toward anti-spike CD8 responses and likely underestimated virus-specific expansions, missing private and CD4 specificities.

This was a case-control study nested in a cohort of healthcare workers in London, UK, who had nasopharyngeal swab PCR tests and blood samples taken every week. Healthcare workers were enrolled in the week of the UK lockdown, from 23 to 31 March 2020, and were followed every week for up to roughly 15 weeks. The sample was whole blood, taken at baseline. This TCR came from an adult who was a healthcare worker with PCR-confirmed SARS-CoV-2 infection or an uninfected control (not recorded which).

The nucleotide sequence reads as follows: TGTGCCAGCAGCCAGATAGTGGGACTAGCGGACCAAGAGACCCAGTACTTC. The encoded protein is CASSQIVGLADQETQYF. The V and J segments used are TRBV3-1 and TRBJ2-5, with 11 central nucleotides matching TRBD2. From cysteine to phenylalanine, the CDR3 is 17 amino acids long. CDR3 DNA only is kept here, 51 bases in frame from base 1. CDR1 is given as LGHDT and CDR2 as YNNKEL, both from the germline V gene (reference sequence). Clipping removes 3 bases from V and 0 bases from J, with 6 as the unmatched junction base count.